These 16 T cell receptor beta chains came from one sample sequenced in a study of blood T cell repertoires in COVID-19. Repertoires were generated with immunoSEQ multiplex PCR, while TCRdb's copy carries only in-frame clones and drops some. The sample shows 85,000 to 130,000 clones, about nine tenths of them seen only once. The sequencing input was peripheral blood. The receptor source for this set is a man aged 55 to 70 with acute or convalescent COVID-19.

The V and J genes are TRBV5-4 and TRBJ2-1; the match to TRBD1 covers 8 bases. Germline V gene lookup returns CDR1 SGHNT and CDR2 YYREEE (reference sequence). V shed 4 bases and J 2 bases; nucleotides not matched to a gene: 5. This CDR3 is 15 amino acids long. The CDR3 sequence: CASSQDRVTYNEQFF. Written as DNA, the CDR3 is TGTGCCAGCAGCCAGGACAGGGTAACCTACAATGAGCAGTTCTTC. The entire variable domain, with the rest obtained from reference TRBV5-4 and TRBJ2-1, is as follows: ETGVTQSPTHLIKTRGQQVTLRCSSQSGHNTVSWYQQALGQGPQFIFQYYREEENGRGNFPPRFSGLQFPNYSSELNVNALELDDSALYLCASSQDRVTYNEQFFGPGTRLTVL.

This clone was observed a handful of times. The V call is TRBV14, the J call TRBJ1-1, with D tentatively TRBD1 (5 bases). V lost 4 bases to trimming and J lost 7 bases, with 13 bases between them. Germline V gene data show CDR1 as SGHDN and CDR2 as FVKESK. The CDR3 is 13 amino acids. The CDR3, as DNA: TGTGCCAGCAGCCCCCTTCTTAGGGGTGAAGCTTTCTTT. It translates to CASSPLLRGEAFF.

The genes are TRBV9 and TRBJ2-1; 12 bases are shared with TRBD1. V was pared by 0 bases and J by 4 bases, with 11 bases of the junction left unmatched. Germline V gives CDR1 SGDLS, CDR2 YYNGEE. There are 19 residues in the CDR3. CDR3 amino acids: CASSVEGTGGEGPYNEQFF. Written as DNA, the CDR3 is TGTGCCAGCAGCGTAGAAGGGACAGGGGGCGAAGGTCCTTACAATGAGCAGTTCTTC. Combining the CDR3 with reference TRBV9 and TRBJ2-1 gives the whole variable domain DSGVTQTPKHLITATGQRVTLRCSPRSGDLSVYWYQQSLDQGLQFLIQYYNGEERAKGNILERFSAQQFPDLHSELNLSSLELGDSALYFCASSVEGTGGEGPYNEQFFGPGTRLTVL.

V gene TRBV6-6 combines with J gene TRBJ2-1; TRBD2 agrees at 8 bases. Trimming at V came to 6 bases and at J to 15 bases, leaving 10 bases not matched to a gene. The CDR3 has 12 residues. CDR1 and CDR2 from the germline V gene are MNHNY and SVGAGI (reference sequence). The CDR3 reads CASRPDSGSPFF. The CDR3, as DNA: TGTGCCAGCAGACCGGACAGCGGGAGTCCGTTCTTC.

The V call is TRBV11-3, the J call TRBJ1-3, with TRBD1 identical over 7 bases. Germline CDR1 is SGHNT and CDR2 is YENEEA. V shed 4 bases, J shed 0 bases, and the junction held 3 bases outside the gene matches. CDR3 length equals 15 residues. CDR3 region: CASSSTGISGNTIYF. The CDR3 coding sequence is TGTGCCAGCAGCTCGACAGGGATCTCTGGAAACACCATATATTTT.

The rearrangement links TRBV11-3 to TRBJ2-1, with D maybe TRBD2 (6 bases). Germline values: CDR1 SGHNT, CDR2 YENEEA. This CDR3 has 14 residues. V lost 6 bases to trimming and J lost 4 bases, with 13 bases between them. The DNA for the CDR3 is TGTGCCAGCAGGAGGCCGGGACTGTACAATGAGCAGTTCTTC. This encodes CASRRPGLYNEQFF.

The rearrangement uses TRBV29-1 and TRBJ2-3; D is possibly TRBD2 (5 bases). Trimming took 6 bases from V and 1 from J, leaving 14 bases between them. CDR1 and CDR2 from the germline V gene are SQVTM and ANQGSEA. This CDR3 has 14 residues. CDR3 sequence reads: CSVRTGLGTDTQYF. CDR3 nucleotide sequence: TGCAGCGTGAGAACCGGACTGGGCACAGATACGCAGTATTTT.

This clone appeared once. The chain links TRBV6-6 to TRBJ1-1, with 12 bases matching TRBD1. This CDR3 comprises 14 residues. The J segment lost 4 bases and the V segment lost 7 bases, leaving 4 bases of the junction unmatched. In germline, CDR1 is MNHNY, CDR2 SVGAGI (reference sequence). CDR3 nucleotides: TGTGCCAGCATTCCGGGACAGGGGGCCACTGAAGCTTTCTTT. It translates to CASIPGQGATEAFF.

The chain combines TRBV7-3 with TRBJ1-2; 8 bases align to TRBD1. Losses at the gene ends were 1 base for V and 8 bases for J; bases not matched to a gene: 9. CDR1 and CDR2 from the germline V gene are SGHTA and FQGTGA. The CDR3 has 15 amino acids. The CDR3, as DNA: TGTGCCAGCAGCTTAATGTCGACAGGGGATGGGGGCTACACCTTC. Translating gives CASSLMSTGDGGYTF.

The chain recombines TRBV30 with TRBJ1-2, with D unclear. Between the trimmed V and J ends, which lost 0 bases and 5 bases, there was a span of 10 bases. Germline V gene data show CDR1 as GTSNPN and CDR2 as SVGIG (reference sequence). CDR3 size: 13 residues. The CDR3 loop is CAWSVVVVYGYTF. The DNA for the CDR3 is TGTGCCTGGAGTGTGGTAGTGGTTTATGGCTACACCTTC.

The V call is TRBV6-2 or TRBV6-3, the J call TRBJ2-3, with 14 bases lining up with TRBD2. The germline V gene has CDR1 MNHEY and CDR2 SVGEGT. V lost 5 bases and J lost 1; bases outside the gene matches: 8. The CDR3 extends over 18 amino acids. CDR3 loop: CASSPGTSGSMGTDTQYF. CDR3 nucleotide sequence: TGTGCCAGCAGTCCCGGGACTAGCGGGAGCATGGGCACAGATACGCAGTATTTT.

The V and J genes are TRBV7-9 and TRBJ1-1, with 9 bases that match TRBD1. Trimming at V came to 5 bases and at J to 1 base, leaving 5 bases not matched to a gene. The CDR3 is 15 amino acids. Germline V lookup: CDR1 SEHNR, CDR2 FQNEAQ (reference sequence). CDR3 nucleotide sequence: TGTGCCAGCAGCCCCGGGACAGGGTCGAACACTGAAGCTTTCTTT. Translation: CASSPGTGSNTEAFF.

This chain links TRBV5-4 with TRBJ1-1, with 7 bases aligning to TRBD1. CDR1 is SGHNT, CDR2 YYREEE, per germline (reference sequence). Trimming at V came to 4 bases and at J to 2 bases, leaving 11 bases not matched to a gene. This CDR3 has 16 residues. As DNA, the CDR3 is TGTGCCAGCAGCGGGGTACGACAGGGAGGTAACACTGAAGCTTTCTTT. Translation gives CASSGVRQGGNTEAFF.

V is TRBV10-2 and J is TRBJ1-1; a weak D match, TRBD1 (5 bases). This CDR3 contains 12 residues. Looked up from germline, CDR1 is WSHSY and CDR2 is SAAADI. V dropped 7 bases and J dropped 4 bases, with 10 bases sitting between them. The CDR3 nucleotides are TGCGCCAGCACTGGGGGGGGCACTGAAGCTTTCTTT. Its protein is CASTGGGTEAFF.

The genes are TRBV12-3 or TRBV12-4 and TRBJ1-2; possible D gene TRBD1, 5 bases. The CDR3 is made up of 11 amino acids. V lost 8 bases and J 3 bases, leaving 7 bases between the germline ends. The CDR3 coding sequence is TGTGCCAGCCAGGGTGACTATGGCTACACCTTC. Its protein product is CASQGDYGYTF.

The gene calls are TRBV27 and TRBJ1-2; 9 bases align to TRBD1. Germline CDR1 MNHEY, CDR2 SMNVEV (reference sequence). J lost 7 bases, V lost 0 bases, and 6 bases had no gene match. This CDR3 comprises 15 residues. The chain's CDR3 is CASSLSGQGFGGYTF. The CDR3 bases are TGTGCCAGCAGTTTATCGGGACAGGGCTTCGGTGGCTACACCTTC.